The next 22 T cell receptor beta chains were all read from a single sample in a study of blood T cells in healthy people across ages. Using a J-beta primer mix together with a sample-barcoded 5' primer, a second PCR was run for roughly 6 to 12 cycles. MiXCR, applied by TCRdb to the 5' RACE reads, yields one record per CDR3 protein. The profile shows about 1.6 million distinct CDR3 sequences, 30% to 40% of them singletons. The sample consisted of blood. The receptors stem from a woman in her thirties in good health.

This clonotype was counted many times. The chain couples TRBV6-5 to TRBJ1-5; 9 bases are shared with TRBD1. Losses at the gene ends were 6 bases for V and 4 bases for J; bases not matched to a gene: 7. Germline lookup yields CDR1 MNHEY and CDR2 SVGAGI. The CDR3 has 15 amino acids. The CDR3 protein is CASSLDRGGNQPQHF. The DNA of the CDR3 is TGTGCCAGCAGCCTGGACAGGGGAGGAAATCAGCCCCAGCATTTT.

Only a few counts were recorded for this clonotype. V is TRBV6-1 and J is TRBJ1-2, with D maybe TRBD1 (5 bases). V was trimmed by 1 base and J by 3 bases, leaving 9 bases between them. The CDR3 sequence is 14 residues long. CDR1 and CDR2 (germline): MNHNS, SASEGT. The CDR3 here is CASSEGVRDYGYTF. The CDR3 DNA sequence: TGTGCCAGCAGTGAAGGTGTCAGGGACTATGGCTACACCTTC.

The V call is TRBV6-5, the J call TRBJ2-3; 7 bases align to TRBD2. J gave up 5 bases and V 0 bases, and 14 bases lay outside the gene matches. The CDR3 runs 18 residues. The V gene's germline CDR1 is MNHEY and CDR2 SVGAGI. CDR3: CASSYSTGGGRGGDTQYF. The CDR3, as DNA: TGTGCCAGCAGTTACTCGACGGGCGGCGGGAGAGGCGGAGATACGCAGTATTTT.

A few counts support this clonotype. The chain links TRBV3-1 to TRBJ1-2; 8 bases are shared with TRBD1. The CDR3 is made up of 15 amino acids. J gave up 6 bases and V 0 bases, and 6 bases lay outside the gene matches. Germline CDR1 LGHDT, CDR2 YNNKEL (reference sequence). The CDR3 reads CASSQDLAGGNGYTF. The CDR3 DNA is TGTGCCAGCAGCCAAGATTTGGCAGGGGGCAATGGCTACACCTTC.

This clonotype was observed a few times. The chain joins TRBV6-5 to TRBJ1-4; D is unresolved. Germline V gene data show CDR1 as MNHEY and CDR2 as SVGAGI. The CDR3 length is 16 residues. V was cut by 2 bases and J by 0 bases, with 10 bases left in between. The CDR3, as DNA: TGTGCCAGCAGTTACGGTCGAATGGCAACTAATGAAAAACTGTTTTTT. It encodes CASSYGRMATNEKLFF.

This clonotype came up many times. The chain combines TRBV7-2 with TRBJ1-2, with D possibly being TRBD1 (5 bases). CDR3 length equals 13 residues. Looked up from germline, CDR1 is SGHTA and CDR2 is FQGNSA. The V gene lost 6 bases and the J gene lost 4 bases, with 12 bases spanning the gap. The CDR3 loop is CASSLAGPYGYTF. In DNA form, the CDR3 reads TGTGCCAGCAGTTTGGCAGGGCCCTATGGCTACACCTTC. Together with reference TRBV7-2 and TRBJ1-2, the CDR3 gives the full variable domain: GAGVSQSPSNKVTEKGKDVELRCDPISGHTALYWYRQSLGQGLEFLIYFQGNSAPDKSGLPSDRFSAERTGGSVSTLTIQRTQQEDSAVYLCASSLAGPYGYTFGSGTRLTVV.

The rearrangement links TRBV7-2 to TRBJ2-1; 10 bases align to TRBD2. Unmatched junction bases numbered 16, after V lost 5 bases and J lost 0 bases. The CDR3 extends over 20 amino acids. Germline CDR1 SGHTA, CDR2 FQGNSA. The CDR3 DNA reads as TGTGCCAGCAGCCCCCTCTTGGGAAATAGCGGGAGGCGCTCCTACAATGAGCAGTTCTTC. Protein sequence: CASSPLLGNSGRRSYNEQFF.

The chain employs TRBV9 and TRBJ1-2, with D perhaps matching TRBD1 (5 bases). V was clipped by 3 bases and J by 4 bases, with 13 bases between them. This CDR3 spans 14 amino acids. CDR1 is SGDLS and CDR2 is YYNGEE in the germline V gene. The CDR3 DNA is TGTGCCAGCAGCGCCTATGGGGGGAGCTATGGCTACACCTTC. Translated, it gives CASSAYGGSYGYTF.

V usage is TRBV3-1 and J usage is TRBJ1-1; no definite D call. Germline CDR1 is LGHDT and CDR2 is YNNKEL (reference sequence). The CDR3 runs to 14 residues. Trimming took 5 bases from V and 2 from J, leaving 12 bases between them. Here the CDR3 reads CASSFSPLNTEAFF. DNA for the CDR3: TGTGCCAGCAGCTTCAGTCCCCTTAACACTGAAGCTTTCTTT.

This clonotype was detected once. This chain joins TRBV11-3 and TRBJ1-5; 8 bases fit TRBD1. CDR3 length: 18 amino acids. With V trimmed by 5 bases and J by 0 bases, 12 bases remained unmatched. Per the germline V gene, CDR1 is SGHNT and CDR2 is YENEEA. The chain's CDR3 is CASSPEGTGRYSNQPQHF. The CDR3 DNA reads as TGTGCCAGCAGCCCAGAAGGGACAGGAAGATATAGCAATCAGCCCCAGCATTTT.

A note on this clonotype: Germline is not matched at one junction end, which may reflect a read error. This sequence joins TRBV4-1 and TRBJ2-6; the D gene could be TRBD1 or TRBD2 (5 bases each). The V gene's germline CDR1 is MGHRA and CDR2 YSYEKL. The CDR3 contains 15 residues. The CDR3 nucleotides are TGCGCCAGCAGCCCGAGAGGGGCTGGGGCCGACGTCCTGACTTTC. Residues: CASSPRGAGADVLTF.

The chain is built from TRBV9 and TRBJ2-3, with D perhaps TRBD1 or TRBD2 (5 bases each). The germline CDR1 and CDR2 sequences are SGDLS and YYNGEE. Trimming took 1 base from V and 4 from J, leaving 10 bases between them. The CDR3 loop spans 14 amino acids. The CDR3 region is CASSVSVGADTQYF. For the CDR3, the DNA is TGTGCCAGCAGCGTAAGCGTGGGGGCAGATACGCAGTATTTT.

The genes are TRBV5-1 and TRBJ1-2; possibly TRBD1 for D (6 bases). CDR3 length: 11 residues. Germline-derived CDR1 and CDR2 are SGHRS and YFSETQ. With 9 bases removed from V and 2 bases from J, the gap between germline ends came to 8 bases. The CDR3 loop is CATGENYGYTF. CDR3 in DNA: TGCGCCACAGGGGAAAACTATGGCTACACCTTC.

Only a few counts were recorded for this clonotype. This sequence joins TRBV20-1 and TRBJ2-4; TRBD1 matches at 7 bases. The J call is uncertain, as TRBJ2-7 better fits the DNA end. The CDR3 runs to 17 residues. CDR1 DFQATT and CDR2 SNEGSKA come from the germline V gene (reference sequence). The CDR3 bases are TGCAGTGCTAGAGATGGGACAGTCTCCGTGCCTACCTACGAGCAGTACTTC. Translating gives CSARDGTVSVPTYEQYF.

This chain connects TRBV12-3 or TRBV12-4 to TRBJ1-5; no clear D gene. Trimming took off 10 bases at V and 2 bases at J, with 9 bases between the two ends. The CDR3 runs to 12 residues. CDR3 bases: TGTGCCACCTGTAATGGCAATCAGCCCCAGCATTTT. It translates to CATCNGNQPQHF.

On this clonotype: One end of the junction fails to match germline, which may point to a read error. The rearrangement joins TRBV3-1 to TRBJ2-5; 8 bases are a match to TRBD2. CDR1 and CDR2 from the germline V gene are LGHDT and YNNKEL (reference sequence). This CDR3 spans 16 amino acids. The CDR3 DNA is TGTGCCAGCAGCCAAGCTGGAGCGGGAGTCGTGAAGACCCAGCACTTC. This gives the protein CASSQAGAGVVKTQHF.

This clonotype came up many times. The V call is TRBV5-1, the J call TRBJ1-2; the D gene is possibly TRBD1 (5 bases). This CDR3 comprises 13 residues. CDR1 and CDR2 from the germline V gene are SGHRS and YFSETQ. The ends were cut back, 1 base at V and 3 bases at J, with 7 bases in the middle. The CDR3 region has the DNA TGCGCCAGCAGCTTGTCCAGGGACTATGGCTACACCTTC. Protein sequence: CASSLSRDYGYTF.

In its sample, this clonotype was seen a few times. This rearrangement joins TRBV19 to TRBJ2-1; weak D call: TRBD2 (5 bases). V was clipped by 6 bases and J by 9 bases, with 15 bases between them. Germline V gene lookup returns CDR1 LNHDA and CDR2 SQIVND (reference sequence). This CDR3 region has 13 residues. The CDR3 DNA reads as TGTGCCAGTAGACCGGGGTCCCGGGGTGAGCAGTTCTTC. Its translation is CASRPGSRGEQFF.

This clonotype was observed at least ten times. The chain uses TRBV7-8 and TRBJ2-7; no clear D gene. CDR3 length: 15 residues. Germline V gene sequence: CDR1 SGHVS, CDR2 FQNEAQ. Trimming took 3 bases from V and 2 from J, leaving 14 bases between them. This chain's CDR3 is CASSLAGSSAYEQYF. In DNA form, the CDR3 reads TGTGCCAGCAGCTTGGCCGGGTCTTCTGCCTACGAGCAGTACTTC. Complete variable domain (other parts from reference TRBV7-8 and TRBJ2-7): GAGVSQSPRYKVAKRGQDVALRCDPISGHVSLFWYQQALGQGPEFLTYFQNEAQLDKSGLPSDRFFAERPEGSVSTLKIQRTQQEDSAVYLCASSLAGSSAYEQYFGPGTRLTVT.

As regards this clonotype: Given a much more abundant clone one base away, this may be a read error. The rearrangement joins TRBV15 to TRBJ1-5; TRBD1 is a possible D gene (6 bases). The germline gives CDR1 LNHNV, CDR2 YYDKDF (reference sequence). The length of the CDR3 is 14 residues. This chain's CDR3 is CATEGGLSNRPQHF. Written as DNA, the CDR3 is TGTGCCACCGAAGGGGGACTTAGCAATCGGCCCCAGCATTTT.

The rearrangement joins TRBV11-2 to TRBJ2-3, with 11 positions matching TRBD2. CDR1 is SGHAT and CDR2 is FQNNGV in the germline V gene. The J segment lost 5 bases and the V segment lost 7 bases, leaving 8 bases of the junction unmatched. This CDR3 is 15 amino acids long. For the CDR3, the DNA is TGTGCCAGCAACAGACTAGCGGGGATGGGAGATACGCAGTATTTT. This encodes CASNRLAGMGDTQYF. The whole variable domain, remainder taken from reference TRBV11-2 and TRBJ2-3, is EAGVAQSPRYKIIEKRQSVAFWCNPISGHATLYWYQQILGQGPKLLIQFQNNGVVDDSQLPKDRFSAERLKGVDSTLKIQPAKLEDSAVYLCASNRLAGMGDTQYFGPGTRLTVL.

This clonotype occurred a few times. The rearrangement uses TRBV7-6 and TRBJ2-7, with 9 positions matching TRBD1. J was trimmed by 2 bases and V by 1 base; bases with no gene match: 3. CDR1 is SGHVS and CDR2 is FNYEAQ in the germline V gene. CDR3 length: 15 residues. The CDR3 region is CASSLGDRAPYEQYF. In nucleotides, the CDR3 is TGTGCCAGCAGCTTAGGGGACAGGGCTCCCTACGAGCAGTACTTC.